The 27 T cell receptor beta chains in this list originate from one sample, sequenced in a study of blood T cell repertoires in COVID-19. Data came from immunoSEQ multiplex PCR; TCRdb stores just in-frame clones and leaves some out. This sample has approximately 89,000 clones, with more than 65% found just once. Input material: peripheral blood. These receptors all stem from a man in his 70s with COVID-19, enrolled during active disease.

The chain combines TRBV6-5 with TRBJ1-6; D is unresolved. Trimming took 1 base from V and 7 from J, leaving 8 bases between them. This CDR3 spans 14 amino acids. CDR1 MNHEY and CDR2 SVGAGI come from the germline V gene. The CDR3 loop reads CASSYYGLNSPLHF. For the CDR3, the DNA is TGTGCCAGCAGTTACTACGGTCTCAATTCACCCCTCCACTTT.

The J gene is TRBJ2-7, the V gene TRBV2; a weak D match, TRBD2 (6 bases). The germline gives CDR1 SNHLY, CDR2 FYNNEI. V gave up 2 bases and J gave up 6 bases, with 17 bases separating them. CDR3 length: 15 amino acids. The chain's CDR3 is CASSENLATAGEQYF. The CDR3 region has the DNA TGTGCCAGCAGTGAAAATCTAGCGACAGCAGGCGAGCAGTACTTC.

The chain has TRBV28 and TRBJ2-3, with 8 bases aligning to TRBD2. Germline-derived CDR1 and CDR2 are MDHEN and SYDVKM. The V gene end was trimmed by 6 bases and the J gene end by 5 bases; junction bases not matched to a gene: 13. The CDR3 is 16 residues long. The CDR3 here is CASSLVVAGSGDTQYF. The CDR3 DNA reads TGTGCCAGCAGCCTGGTGGTAGCGGGATCGGGAGATACGCAGTATTTT. Filled out from reference TRBV28 and TRBJ2-3, the complete variable domain reads DVKVTQSSRYLVKRTGEKVFLECVQDMDHENMFWYRQDPGLGLRLIYFSYDVKMKEKGDIPEGYSVSREKKERFSLILESASTNQTSMYLCASSLVVAGSGDTQYFGPGTRLTVL.

As concerns this clone: The junction shows a germline mismatch at one end, possibly a read error. The chain combines TRBV13 with TRBJ2-7; 14 bases are shared with TRBD2. The CDR3 runs to 16 residues. Germline lookup yields CDR1 PRHDT and CDR2 FYEKMQ (reference sequence). In DNA, the CDR3 is TGTGCCAGCAGCCTAGGGACTAGCGGGAGTCTTGACGAGCAGTACTTC. Protein: CASSLGTSGSLDEQYF.

The chain uses TRBV12-3 or TRBV12-4 and TRBJ1-2; the D is unclear. The V end was cut by 1 base, the J end by 5 bases, with 8 bases between. The CDR3 runs 13 residues. In DNA form, the CDR3 reads TGTGCCAGCAGTTTAGGCCTACCGTATGGCTACACCTTC. Translating it yields CASSLGLPYGYTF.

V is TRBV7-2 and J is TRBJ2-7; 9 nucleotides align to TRBD2. CDR1 and CDR2 from the germline V gene are SGHTA and FQGNSA. This CDR3 comprises 15 residues. V trimming: 1 base; J trimming: 4 bases; junction bases outside the gene matches: 5. The DNA for the CDR3 is TGTGCCAGCAGCTTAGGCGGGGGGGCGCGATACGAGCAGTACTTC. Amino acids: CASSLGGGARYEQYF.

The rearrangement uses TRBV5-1 and TRBJ1-1; 8 nucleotides align to TRBD1. V gave up 6 bases and J gave up 1 base; unmatched junction bases: 8. The CDR3 sequence is 15 residues long. Per germline, CDR1 SGHRS and CDR2 YFSETQ. The CDR3 bases are TGCGCCAGCACCAACGGACAGGGAGGGAACACTGAAGCTTTCTTT. The encoded protein is CASTNGQGGNTEAFF.

On this clone: Within the sample, other DNA sequences also encode this same CDR3. This chain links TRBV10-3 with TRBJ2-7, with 15 positions matching TRBD2. CDR1 and CDR2 (germline): ENHRY, SYGVKD. This CDR3 is 15 amino acids long. V lost 4 bases and J lost 6; bases outside the gene matches: 4. The CDR3 region is CAISGLGLAGGEQYF. The CDR3, as DNA: TGTGCCATCAGTGGGCTGGGACTAGCGGGAGGCGAGCAGTACTTC.

The chain carries TRBV12-5 and TRBJ2-3; 7 bases map to TRBD2. Germline V gives CDR1 LGHNT, CDR2 FRNRAP. With 5 bases clipped from V and 4 bases from J, the junction kept 6 bases outside the gene matches. The CDR3 sequence is 14 residues long. The CDR3 spells CASGPGTNPDTQYF. The CDR3 DNA reads TGTGCTAGTGGTCCAGGGACTAATCCAGATACGCAGTATTTT.

The chain links TRBV10-1 to TRBJ2-2; TRBD1 matches 8 bases. This CDR3 contains 14 residues. Trimming at V came to 4 bases and at J to 6 bases, leaving 4 bases not matched to a gene. In germline, CDR1 is WNHNN, CDR2 SYGVQD (reference sequence). This chain's CDR3 is CASSALTGAGELFF. The DNA of the CDR3 is TGCGCCAGCAGTGCCCTGACAGGGGCCGGGGAGCTGTTTTTT.

This chain joins TRBV30 and TRBJ2-7, with D hard to call. The CDR3 sequence is 12 residues long. The germline V gene has CDR1 GTSNPN and CDR2 SVGIG (reference sequence). The V end lost 2 bases, the J end lost 1 base, and 6 bases lay between the germline ends. The chain's CDR3 is CAWSRYSYEQYF. CDR3 DNA sequence: TGTGCCTGGAGTCGCTATTCCTACGAGCAGTACTTC.

This clone was seen a few times. This chain links TRBV4-3 with TRBJ1-6; D is undetermined. Germline V gene lookup returns CDR1 LGHNA and CDR2 YSLEER. The CDR3 runs to 13 residues. Trimming stripped 3 bases from V and 5 bases from J, with 5 bases between. The CDR3 DNA sequence: TGCGCCAGCAGCCAGAGAAATAATTCACCCCTCCACTTT. Its protein is CASSQRNNSPLHF.

V and J are TRBV5-1 and TRBJ2-1; 7 bases line up with TRBD2. The CDR3 contains 16 residues. Losses at the gene ends were 5 bases for V and 2 bases for J; bases not matched to a gene: 10. CDR1 and CDR2 (germline): SGHRS, YFSETQ. The CDR3 DNA sequence: TGCGCCAGCAGATCGGGAGGCGGGGCGGCCTACAATGAGCAGTTCTTC. Amino acids: CASRSGGGAAYNEQFF.

The chain carries TRBV6-5 and TRBJ1-4, with 7 bases identical to TRBD1. With V trimmed by 2 bases and J by 8 bases, 8 bases remained unmatched. This CDR3 has 15 amino acids. Germline V CDR1 and CDR2: MNHEY, SVGAGI. CDR3 DNA: TGTGCCAGCAGTTACCGTTCAGGGGGGAGGGAAAAACTGTTTTTT. The encoded protein is CASSYRSGGREKLFF.

The chain links TRBV5-1 to TRBJ1-5, with a possible D match to TRBD1 (6 bases). Germline CDR1 and CDR2: SGHRS and YFSETQ. This CDR3 contains 15 residues. V lost 0 bases, J lost 0 bases, and 7 bases lay in between. CDR3 coding DNA: TGCGCCAGCAGCTTGGACAGGGCTAGCAATCAGCCCCAGCATTTT. It yields the protein CASSLDRASNQPQHF.

The chain is built from TRBV28 and TRBJ2-3; TRBD2 matches at 12 bases. V dropped 6 bases and J dropped 5; count of bases not matched to a gene: 9. This CDR3 contains 16 residues. The V gene's germline CDR1 is MDHEN and CDR2 SYDVKM. CDR3 protein: CASSPTRTSGIDTQYF. The CDR3 nucleotides are TGTGCCAGCAGCCCCACCCGGACTAGCGGGATAGATACGCAGTATTTT. The entire variable domain, with the rest obtained from reference TRBV28 and TRBJ2-3, is as follows: DVKVTQSSRYLVKRTGEKVFLECVQDMDHENMFWYRQDPGLGLRLIYFSYDVKMKEKGDIPEGYSVSREKKERFSLILESASTNQTSMYLCASSPTRTSGIDTQYFGPGTRLTVL.

This clone was seen only once. The CDR3 loop is CASSWDRDNSPLHF. DNA for the CDR3: TGTGCCAGCAGCTGGGACAGGGATAATTCACCCCTCCACTTT. J is TRBJ1-6 and V is TRBV5-4, with 9 positions matching TRBD1. Germline CDR1 is SGHNT and CDR2 is YYREEE (reference sequence). This CDR3 is 14 amino acids long. The J segment lost 5 bases and the V segment lost 3 bases, leaving 0 bases of the junction unmatched.

The V call is TRBV6-6, the J call TRBJ2-1; tentative D call: TRBD2 (5 bases). CDR1 and CDR2 from the germline V gene are MNHNY and SVGAGI (reference sequence). The CDR3 has 16 residues. With 5 bases removed from V and 4 bases from J, the gap between germline ends came to 18 bases. The DNA of the CDR3 is TGTGCCAGCAGTCCCTGGGGAGTTCGGGGATACAATGAGCAGTTCTTC. It yields the protein CASSPWGVRGYNEQFF.

This clone was counted once. The rearrangement links TRBV20-1 to TRBJ2-3, with 9 bases matching TRBD2. Looked up from germline, CDR1 is DFQATT and CDR2 is SNEGSKA (reference sequence). V was pared by 3 bases and J by 3 bases, with 7 bases of the junction left unmatched. This CDR3 comprises 15 residues. Here the CDR3 DNA reads TGCAGTGCTAGTGATTGGCTAGCGGGAACAGATACGCAGTATTTT. It codes for CSASDWLAGTDTQYF.

V usage is TRBV19 and J usage is TRBJ2-1, with TRBD2 matching 16 bases. CDR1 and CDR2 from the germline V gene are LNHDA and SQIVND (reference sequence). This CDR3 comprises 19 residues. Trimming removed 4 bases from V and 3 bases from J; junction bases left unmatched: 9. CDR3 residues: CASSKPPGLAGGDYNEQFF. The CDR3, as DNA: TGTGCCAGTAGTAAACCACCGGGACTAGCGGGAGGGGACTACAATGAGCAGTTCTTC.

The V call is TRBV5-4, the J call TRBJ2-7, with TRBD1 matching 8 bases. Germline V lookup: CDR1 SGHNT, CDR2 YYREEE (reference sequence). There are 13 residues in the CDR3. V was clipped by 4 bases and J by 5 bases; unmatched bases: 5. This CDR3 is CASSRTGFDEQYF. CDR3 coding DNA: TGTGCCAGCAGCAGGACAGGGTTCGACGAGCAGTACTTC.

This chain links TRBV20-1 with TRBJ2-1; D may be TRBD2 (6 bases). V was cut by 3 bases and J by 2 bases, with 14 bases left in between. Germline-derived CDR1 and CDR2 are DFQATT and SNEGSKA (reference sequence). The CDR3 runs 15 residues. CDR3 DNA: TGCAGTGCTAGTAAACCAGCGGGCGCCTACAATGAGCAGTTCTTC. It yields the protein CSASKPAGAYNEQFF.

This chain uses TRBV27 with TRBJ1-5; 10 nucleotides align to TRBD1. V shed 5 bases, J shed 5 bases, and the junction held 6 bases outside the gene matches. The CDR3 covers 15 residues. Per germline, CDR1 MNHEY and CDR2 SMNVEV (reference sequence). The CDR3 sequence is CASSNGDRGDQPQHF. The CDR3 coding sequence is TGTGCCAGCAGTAACGGGGACAGGGGTGATCAGCCCCAGCATTTT.

This sequence joins TRBV7-9 and TRBJ1-2; D gene uncertain. In germline, CDR1 is SEHNR, CDR2 FQNEAQ (reference sequence). Trimming pared 5 bases from V and 0 bases from J, leaving 10 bases between. The CDR3 runs 14 residues. CDR3 sequence (DNA): TGTGCCAGCAGCCTGGCCCAGGCTAACTATGGCTACACCTTC. Translating gives CASSLAQANYGYTF.

The chain has TRBV9 and TRBJ2-2; 8 bases are shared with TRBD2. The V gene end was trimmed by 4 bases and the J gene end by 6 bases; junction bases not matched to a gene: 14. Germline CDR1 SGDLS, CDR2 YYNGEE. The CDR3 contains 17 residues. The CDR3 region is CASSPPGGGTHAGELFF. CDR3 DNA: TGTGCCAGCAGCCCCCCGGGGGGGGGCACTCATGCCGGGGAGCTGTTTTTT.

The genes are TRBV6-6 and TRBJ2-6; no definite D call. The CDR3 extends over 12 amino acids. V was trimmed by 5 bases and J by 4 bases, leaving 3 bases between them. Per the germline V gene, CDR1 is MNHNY and CDR2 is SVGAGI (reference sequence). CDR3 in amino acids: CASSPGANVLTF. The CDR3 DNA sequence: TGTGCCAGCAGTCCAGGGGCCAACGTCCTGACTTTC.

In its sample, this clone was seen a few times. Possible read error: a much larger clone is one base away. The chain joins TRBV13 to TRBJ1-2, with 8 bases identical to TRBD1. Germline V gene lookup returns CDR1 PRHDT and CDR2 FYEKMQ (reference sequence). After removal of 5 bases from V and 2 bases from J, the junction contained 1 base not matched to a gene. The CDR3 is 13 residues long. DNA of the CDR3: TGTGCCAGCAGCAGGACAGGGAACTATGGCTACACCTTC. As protein: CASSRTGNYGYTF. Combining the CDR3 with reference TRBV13 and TRBJ1-2 gives the whole variable domain AAGVIQSPRHLIKEKRETATLKCYPIPRHDTVYWYQQGPGQDPQFLISFYEKMQSDKGSIPDRFSAQQFSDYHSELNMSSLELGDSALYFCASSRTGNYGYTFGSGTRLTVV.